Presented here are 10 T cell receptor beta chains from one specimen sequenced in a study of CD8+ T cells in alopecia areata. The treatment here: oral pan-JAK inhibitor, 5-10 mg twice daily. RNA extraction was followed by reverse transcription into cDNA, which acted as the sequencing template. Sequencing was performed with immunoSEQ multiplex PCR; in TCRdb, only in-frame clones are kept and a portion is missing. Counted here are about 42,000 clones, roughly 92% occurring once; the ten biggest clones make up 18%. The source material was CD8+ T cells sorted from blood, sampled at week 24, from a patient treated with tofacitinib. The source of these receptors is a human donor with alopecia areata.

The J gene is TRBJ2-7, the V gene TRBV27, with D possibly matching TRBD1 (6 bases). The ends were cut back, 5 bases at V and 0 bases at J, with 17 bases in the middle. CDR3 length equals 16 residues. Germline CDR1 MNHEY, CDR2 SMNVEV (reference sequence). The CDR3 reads CASSPTRQARSYEQYF. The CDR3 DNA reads TGTGCCAGCAGTCCCACACGACAGGCCCGCTCCTACGAGCAGTACTTC.

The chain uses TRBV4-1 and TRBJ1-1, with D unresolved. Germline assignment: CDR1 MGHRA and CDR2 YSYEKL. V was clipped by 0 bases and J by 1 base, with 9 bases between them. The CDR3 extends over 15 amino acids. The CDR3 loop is CASSQEHTSNTEAFF. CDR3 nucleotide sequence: TGCGCCAGCAGCCAAGAGCACACCTCGAACACTGAAGCTTTCTTT.

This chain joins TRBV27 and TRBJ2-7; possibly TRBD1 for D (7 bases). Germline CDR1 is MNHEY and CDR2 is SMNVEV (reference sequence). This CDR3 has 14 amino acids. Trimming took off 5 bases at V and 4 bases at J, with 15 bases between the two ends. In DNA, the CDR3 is TGTGCCAGCAGTCCCAGGGGGGCGCGGTACGAGCAGTACTTC. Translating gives CASSPRGARYEQYF.

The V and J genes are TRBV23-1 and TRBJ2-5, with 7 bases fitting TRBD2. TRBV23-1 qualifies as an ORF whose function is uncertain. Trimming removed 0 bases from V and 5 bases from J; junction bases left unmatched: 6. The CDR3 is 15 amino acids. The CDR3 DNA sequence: TGCGCCAGCAGTCAATCGGGAGGGCAACGGGAGACCCAGTACTTC. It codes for CASSQSGGQRETQYF.

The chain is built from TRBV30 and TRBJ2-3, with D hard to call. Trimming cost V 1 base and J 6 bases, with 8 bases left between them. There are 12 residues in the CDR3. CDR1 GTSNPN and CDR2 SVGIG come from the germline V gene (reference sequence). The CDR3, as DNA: TGTGCCTGGAGTGGGTTAGACGATACGCAGTATTTT. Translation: CAWSGLDDTQYF.

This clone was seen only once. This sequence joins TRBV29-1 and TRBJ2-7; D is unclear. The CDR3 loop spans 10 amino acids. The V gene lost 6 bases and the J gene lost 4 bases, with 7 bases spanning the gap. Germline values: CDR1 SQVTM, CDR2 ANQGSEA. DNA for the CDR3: TGCAGCGTCCTCACGTACGAGCAGTACTTC. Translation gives CSVLTYEQYF.

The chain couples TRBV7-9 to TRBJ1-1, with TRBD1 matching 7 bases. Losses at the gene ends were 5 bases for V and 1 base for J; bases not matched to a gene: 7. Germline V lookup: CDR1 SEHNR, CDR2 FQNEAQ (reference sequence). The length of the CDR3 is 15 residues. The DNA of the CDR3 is TGTGCCAGCAGCCCCGGACAGGAAACGAACACTGAAGCTTTCTTT. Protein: CASSPGQETNTEAFF.

CDR3 nucleotides: TGTGCCAGCAGTCCACTGCTGGACGGGGGGACTGAAGCTTTCTTT. Protein product: CASSPLLDGGTEAFF. This sequence joins TRBV27 and TRBJ1-1; possible D gene TRBD1, 5 bases. The V end was cut by 5 bases, the J end by 5 bases, with 18 bases between. This CDR3 comprises 15 residues. The germline gives CDR1 MNHEY, CDR2 SMNVEV (reference sequence).

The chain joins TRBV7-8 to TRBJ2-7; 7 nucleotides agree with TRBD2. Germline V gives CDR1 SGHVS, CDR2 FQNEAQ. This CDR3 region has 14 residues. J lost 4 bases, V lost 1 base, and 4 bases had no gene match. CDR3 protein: CASSLGGGMYEQYF. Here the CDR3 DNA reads TGTGCCAGCAGCTTAGGGGGAGGGATGTACGAGCAGTACTTC. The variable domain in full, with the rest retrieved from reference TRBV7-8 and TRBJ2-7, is GAGVSQSPRYKVAKRGQDVALRCDPISGHVSLFWYQQALGQGPEFLTYFQNEAQLDKSGLPSDRFFAERPEGSVSTLKIQRTQQEDSAVYLCASSLGGGMYEQYFGPGTRLTVT.

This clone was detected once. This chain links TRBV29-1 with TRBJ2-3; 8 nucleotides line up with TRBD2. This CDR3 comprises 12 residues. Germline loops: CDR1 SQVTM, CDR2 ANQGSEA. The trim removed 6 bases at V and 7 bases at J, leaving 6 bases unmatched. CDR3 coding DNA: TGCAGCGTGGCGGGGGGCCTTAATACGCAGTATTTT. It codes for CSVAGGLNTQYF.